This T cell receptor beta chain came from a study of blood T cell repertoires in COVID-19 (dated by TCRdb to about 2020). For the study in its entirety: The collaborator samples originated in the United States, Italy and Spain and spanned the acute and convalescent phases of COVID-19. Deeply sampled blood TCRbeta repertoires from subjects exposed to, actively infected with, or recovered from COVID-19 were included in the dataset. The repertoires were made available in a free public database intended to serve as a resource for research on the immune response to SARS-CoV-2. Samples came from the ongoing ImmuneRACE study (first 160 participants) plus 1,254 subjects from 6 global collaborators. HLA class I and class II types, where available, came from metadata supplied by the sample provider rather than from assay-based typing. The prospective study material was composed of cDNA or gDNA derived from T cells, B-cell-depleted T cells, or PBMCs. The sample metadata nearly always contained a de-identified subject ID, COVID-19 status, age in years and sex. On the study overall, not on this receptor specifically: The quantity of clinical and demographic metadata differed by source and by participant and was supplied without curation.

Whole blood was collected in K2EDTA tubes by collaborating institutions according to the institutions' own protocols. For TCRbeta analysis, collaborator samples were shipped as frozen whole blood, as isolated PBMCs, or as DNA extracted from either sample type. This clone occurred once. The clone's antigen remains unknown. Base qualities are not recorded, but no much larger clone differs from it by a single base. The immunoSEQ Assay, a bias-controlled multiplex PCR, was used to amplify TCRbeta CDR3 regions from genomic DNA. In the source study's methods: Nucleated cell counts per sample were estimated from amplification of reference gene primers within the assay. Sequence reads were collapsed and filtered to measure the absolute abundance of every unique TCRbeta CDR3 rearrangement. For each sample, productive Simpson clonality was calculated by taking the square root of Simpson's diversity index across productive rearrangements. The table was pulled from immuneACCESS by TCRdb, which kept in-frame rearrangements only. Such tables lose some clones; where checked, under half of the loss comes from unresolved V genes, and the rest has no known cause. V, J and clone size were drawn from that table, and D and trimming were deduced from the DNA. The sample table holds tens of thousands of clones, of which over 80% were seen once. Of the sample, about 48% falls within the top ten clones.

Counted from cysteine to phenylalanine, this CDR3 has 15 amino acids. CDR3 DNA only is kept here, 45 bases in frame from base 1. V ends up 4 bases short and J 3 bases short, with an unmatched junction base count of 8. Reading the germline V gene gives CDR1 SGHRS and CDR2 YFSETQ. The rearrangement combines TRBV5-1 with TRBJ1-1, with 8 central nucleotides matching TRBD1. The sequence was collected from a woman aged 80 or over with acute or convalescent COVID-19. Sequencing was carried out using peripheral blood. The nucleotide sequence is given as TGCGCCAGCAGCGTATCAGGGGGCGCGGACACTGAAGCTTTCTTT. Protein translation: CASSVSGGADTEAFF.